Following are 2 T cell receptor beta chains from one sample sequenced in a study of shared clonotypes between healthy human individuals. TCRdb's copy holds only in-frame clones and misses some; the assay was immunoSEQ multiplex PCR. The sample shows 470,000 or so clones, over 75% of them seen only once. The sequenced sample was PBMCs. These receptors were collected from a woman between 40 and 55 years old in good health. Some clones in this sample may be carry-over from other donors' samples.

This clone turned up a few times. The chain employs TRBV27 and TRBJ2-1; no definite D call. CDR1 and CDR2 (germline): MNHEY, SMNVEV (reference sequence). There are 16 residues in the CDR3. V was trimmed by 4 bases and J by 4 bases, leaving 17 bases between them. The chain's CDR3 is CASSSPSLGPYNEQFF. The CDR3 DNA reads as TGTGCCAGCAGTTCCCCCTCCTTAGGGCCTTACAATGAGCAGTTCTTC.

The chain couples TRBV27 to TRBJ2-5; D ambiguous. The CDR3 contains 16 residues. V gave up 2 bases and J gave up 2 bases, with 15 bases separating them. Germline CDR1 is MNHEY and CDR2 is SMNVEV (reference sequence). CDR3 DNA: TGTGCCAGCAGTTTAGGCGCCAATAGCCTTCAAGAGACCCAGTACTTC. This codes for CASSLGANSLQETQYF.